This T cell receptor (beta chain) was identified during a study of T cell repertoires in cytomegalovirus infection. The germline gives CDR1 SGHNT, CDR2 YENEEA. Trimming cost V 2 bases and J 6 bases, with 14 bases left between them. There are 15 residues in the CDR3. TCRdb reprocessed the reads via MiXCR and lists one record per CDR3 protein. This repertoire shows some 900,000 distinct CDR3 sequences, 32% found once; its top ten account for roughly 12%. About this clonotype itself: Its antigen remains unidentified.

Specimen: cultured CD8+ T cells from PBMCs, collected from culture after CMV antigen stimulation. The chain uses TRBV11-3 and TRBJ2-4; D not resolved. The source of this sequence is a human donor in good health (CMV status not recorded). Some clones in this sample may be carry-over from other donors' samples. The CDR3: CASSLPGSELNIQYF. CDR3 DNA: TGTGCCAGCAGCTTACCAGGTTCAGAATTAAACATTCAGTACTTC.